This record concerns one T cell receptor beta chain sequence. Germline lookup yields CDR1 DFQATT and CDR2 SNEGSKA (reference sequence). The CDR3 spans 16 residues. Losses at the gene ends were 0 bases for V and 8 bases for J; bases not matched to a gene: 13. One entry per CDR3 protein, called by TCRdb with MiXCR from the 5' RACE reads. The repertoire consists of about 7,200 distinct CDR3 sequences, with 35% to 50% occurring once and the leading ten covering approximately 4%. J is TRBJ1-2 and V is TRBV20-1; 9 positions agree with TRBD1. Sequencing was performed on memory CD4+ T cells sorted from blood. Subset meaning: memory CD4+ T cells, CD4+CD45RO+CD25-. The sequence was obtained from a female donor with breast cancer. The CDR3 loop is CSARDRRTGENSGYTF. CDR3 bases: TGCAGTGCTAGAGACCGTCGGACAGGGGAGAATTCAGGCTACACCTTC.